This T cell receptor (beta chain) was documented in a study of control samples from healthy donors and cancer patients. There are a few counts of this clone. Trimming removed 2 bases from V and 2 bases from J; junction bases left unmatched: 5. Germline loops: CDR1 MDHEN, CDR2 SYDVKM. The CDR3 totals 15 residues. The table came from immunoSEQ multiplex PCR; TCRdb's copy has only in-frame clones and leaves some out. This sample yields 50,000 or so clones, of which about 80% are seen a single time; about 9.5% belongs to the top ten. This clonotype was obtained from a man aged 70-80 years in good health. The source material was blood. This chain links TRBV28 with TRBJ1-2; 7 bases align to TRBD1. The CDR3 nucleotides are TGTGCCAGCAGTTTAAGGACAGGCTCCAACTATGGCTACACCTTC. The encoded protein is CASSLRTGSNYGYTF.